The clone carrying this TCR beta chain has ten or more counts. Its antigen is unknown. TCRdb ran MiXCR on the 5' RACE reads and lists one entry per CDR3 protein. The sample holds roughly 60,000 distinct CDR3 sequences, approximately 4% seen once. These data are taken from a study of neurological immune-mediated disorders. Across the whole study: Multiple sclerosis patients numbered about 34, of whom approximately 31 were relapsing-remitting and 3 secondary progressive. Study-wide points: Phylogenetically, 18 of 34 multiple sclerosis patients' repertoires fell into one related-CDR3 cluster, a possible signature.

The CDR3 runs to 13 residues. In germline, CDR1 is MGHRA, CDR2 YSYEKL. Trimming stripped 2 bases from V and 9 bases from J, with 8 bases between. The receptor was isolated from a woman in her 30s with multiple sclerosis. The gene calls are TRBV4-1 and TRBJ1-6, with unresolved D. Sequences were obtained from PBMCs. The CDR3 region is CASSQIRVSPLHF. The CDR3 coding sequence is TGCGCCAGCAGCCAAATACGAGTTTCACCCCTCCACTTT.